This T cell receptor beta chain emerged from a study of metastatic and nonmetastatic thyroid tumors. Study-level background: The study looked at repertoires side by side in blood and in tumor or nodule tissue from malignant and benign thyroid patients. Study findings and constraints: For both blood and tumor, malignant thyroid tumors reportedly showed significantly higher TCR beta diversity than benign nodules did.

In the original workflow: CDR3 differences across clinicopathological groups were used to build a distant-metastasis classifier for papillary thyroid cancer. TCRdb re-processed the PCR reads through MiXCR. These V and J calls derive from TCRdb rather than the authors' analysis. The table includes 6,000 to 7,000 clones, roughly a third detected once. Thyroid surgery had not been preceded by any treatment in any patient. This clone was recorded at least ten times. Antigen unknown. At one of its ends the junction is not consistent with the germline gene, which may arise from a read error. CDR3 size: 11 residues.

Specimen: adjacent normal tissue. The chain is built from TRBV5-7 and TRBJ2-4, with D possibly matching TRBD2 (6 bases). TRBV5-7 counts as an open reading frame of uncertain function. The source is a male donor with papillary thyroid cancer or a benign thyroid nodule (not recorded which). Some clones in this sample may be carry-over from other donors' samples. In nucleotides, the CDR3 is TGCCCACGGGAGAGGGAAAACATTCAGTACTTC. This gives the protein CPRERENIQYF.